This TCR beta chain derives from a study of identifying expanded T cells in peripheral blood. The ends lost 0 bases at V and 2 bases at J; junction bases unmatched: 4. Germline V gene data show CDR1 as SGHRS and CDR2 as YFSETQ. The CDR3 loop spans 15 amino acids. TCRdb's copy holds only in-frame clones and misses some; the assay was immunoSEQ multiplex PCR. The sample shows some 80,000 clones, about 90% of them seen only once. Healthy donors had no documented immune events, such as infections, while sampled. Source material: blood. The TCR was taken from a person aged 18 to 70 in good health. The V and J genes are TRBV5-1 and TRBJ1-2; the match to TRBD1 covers 7 bases. This CDR3 reads CASSLDQGENYGYTF. The DNA for the CDR3 is TGCGCCAGCAGCTTGGACCAGGGGGAGAACTATGGCTACACCTTC. Combining the CDR3 with reference TRBV5-1 and TRBJ1-2 gives the whole variable domain KAGVTQTPRYLIKTRGQQVTLSCSPISGHRSVSWYQQTPGQGLQFLFEYFSETQRNKGNFPGRFSGRQFSNSRSEMNVSTLELGDSALYLCASSLDQGENYGYTFGSGTRLTVV.